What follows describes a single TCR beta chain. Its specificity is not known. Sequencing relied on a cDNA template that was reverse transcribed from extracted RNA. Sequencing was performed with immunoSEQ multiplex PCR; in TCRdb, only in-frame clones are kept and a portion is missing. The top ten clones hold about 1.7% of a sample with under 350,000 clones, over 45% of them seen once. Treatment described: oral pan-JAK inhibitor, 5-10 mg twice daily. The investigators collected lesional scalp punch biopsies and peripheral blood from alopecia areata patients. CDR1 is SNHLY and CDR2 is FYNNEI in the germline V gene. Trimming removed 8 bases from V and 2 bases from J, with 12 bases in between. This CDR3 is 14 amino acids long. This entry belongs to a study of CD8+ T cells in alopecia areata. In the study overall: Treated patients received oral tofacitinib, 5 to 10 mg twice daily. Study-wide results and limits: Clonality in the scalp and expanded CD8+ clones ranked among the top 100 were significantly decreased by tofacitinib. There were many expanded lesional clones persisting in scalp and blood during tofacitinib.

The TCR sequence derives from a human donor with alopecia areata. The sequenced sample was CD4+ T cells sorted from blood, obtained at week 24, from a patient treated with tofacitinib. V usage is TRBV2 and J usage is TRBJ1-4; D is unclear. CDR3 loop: CASGGPATNEKLFF. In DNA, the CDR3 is TGTGCCAGCGGCGGACCGGCCACTAATGAAAAACTGTTTTTT. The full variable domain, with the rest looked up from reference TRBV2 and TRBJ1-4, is EPEVTQTPSHQVTQMGQEVILRCVPISNHLYFYWYRQILGQKVEFLVSFYNNEISEKSEIFDDQFSVERPDGSNFTLKIRSTKLEDSAMYFCASGGPATNEKLFFGSGTQLSVL.